Listed here are 3 T cell receptor beta chains from one sample, sequenced in a study of cytomegalovirus exposure and HLA in healthy donors. Vbeta (60) and Jbeta (13) primers were used in the PCR. TCRdb's copy holds only in-frame clones and misses some; the assay was immunoSEQ multiplex PCR. Of about 170,000 clones in the sample, around three quarters were seen once. The sequencing input was PBMCs. These receptors originate from a woman between 45 and 60 years old in good health and CMV-seronegative.

This chain connects TRBV30 to TRBJ2-4; possibly TRBD1 for D (6 bases). Trimming cost V 4 bases and J 0 bases, with 16 bases left between them. The germline V gene encodes CDR1 GTSNPN and CDR2 SVGIG (reference sequence). This CDR3 is built from 16 residues. For the CDR3, the DNA is TGTGCCTGGACCCCCCTCGACAGGCTAGCCAAAAACATTCAGTACTTC. This codes for CAWTPLDRLAKNIQYF.

The chain links TRBV7-2 to TRBJ2-7, with 7 bases identical to TRBD1. This CDR3 contains 15 residues. Unmatched junction bases numbered 14, after V lost 5 bases and J lost 7 bases. Germline lookup yields CDR1 SGHTA and CDR2 FQGNSA. CDR3 in amino acids: CASSPRTGVLGEQYF. CDR3 bases: TGTGCCAGCAGCCCCAGAACAGGGGTGTTGGGAGAGCAGTACTTC. The complete variable domain, with remaining parts taken from reference TRBV7-2 and TRBJ2-7, reads GAGVSQSPSNKVTEKGKDVELRCDPISGHTALYWYRQSLGQGLEFLIYFQGNSAPDKSGLPSDRFSAERTGGSVSTLTIQRTQQEDSAVYLCASSPRTGVLGEQYFGPGTRLTVT.

The chain joins TRBV9 to TRBJ2-7, with 9 bases lining up with TRBD2. The J segment lost 9 bases and the V segment lost 4 bases, leaving 14 bases of the junction unmatched. Germline V gene data show CDR1 as SGDLS and CDR2 as YYNGEE. The CDR3 has 15 residues. The CDR3 is CASSSEGSGGARQYF. For the CDR3, the DNA is TGTGCCAGCAGCAGCGAGGGTAGCGGGGGCGCCAGGCAGTACTTC.